The 28 T cell receptor beta chains reported below all come from one sample, sequenced in a study of OX40 agonist ivuxolimab in advanced cancers. Profiled with immunoSEQ multiplex PCR; TCRdb holds only in-frame clones, not every one. The table has 58,000 or so clones, over 75% seen once; the top ten hold around 5%. Source: CD4+ or CD8+ T cells sorted from blood, taken in a trial of the OX40 agonist ivuxolimab. The receptor source for this set is an adult with an advanced solid tumor such as melanoma, head and neck, liver or kidney cancer.

This clone was seen once. The chain uses TRBV5-4 and TRBJ2-2; TRBD2 might be the D (6 bases). The CDR3 covers 16 residues. CDR1 is SGHNT, CDR2 YYREEE, per germline (reference sequence). Trimming cost V 1 base and J 0 bases, with 10 bases left between them. This CDR3 reads CASSLLAGTNTGELFF. The DNA of the CDR3 is TGTGCCAGCAGCTTGCTCGCGGGAACGAACACCGGGGAGCTGTTTTTT.

The gene calls are TRBV6-6 and TRBJ2-1; 10 bases map to TRBD2. This CDR3 comprises 15 residues. After removal of 8 bases from V and 7 bases from J, the junction contained 11 bases not matched to a gene. Per germline, CDR1 MNHNY and CDR2 SVGAGI (reference sequence). This CDR3 reads CASWDIAGGYNEQFF. CDR3 nucleotides: TGTGCCAGCTGGGACATAGCGGGAGGTTATAATGAGCAGTTCTTC.

V gene TRBV7-6 combines with J gene TRBJ2-3; D remains ambiguous. Germline CDR1 reads SGHVS; CDR2 reads FNYEAQ. The length of the CDR3 is 13 residues. Trimming shortened V by 8 bases and J by 0 bases, and 9 bases separated the two germline ends. The DNA of the CDR3 is TGTGCCAGCGGCCTGGGCAGCACAGATACGCAGTATTTT. Its protein is CASGLGSTDTQYF.

V gene TRBV2 combines with J gene TRBJ1-5; 7 bases are a match to TRBD1. V gave up 7 bases and J gave up 2 bases; unmatched junction bases: 5. CDR3 length equals 14 residues. CDR1 SNHLY and CDR2 FYNNEI come from the germline V gene. CDR3 residues: CASKSQGGNQPQHF. The DNA for the CDR3 is TGTGCCAGCAAGTCCCAGGGGGGCAATCAGCCCCAGCATTTT.

The gene calls are TRBV4-1 and TRBJ1-2; the D is unclear. CDR1 and CDR2 from the germline V gene are MGHRA and YSYEKL. The CDR3 extends over 15 amino acids. The V end was cut by 1 base, the J end by 0 bases, with 9 bases between. The CDR3 DNA reads TGCGCCAGCAGCCAAGGGGCGGCAGCTAACTATGGCTACACCTTC. It is translated as CASSQGAAANYGYTF.

A few counts support this clone. J is TRBJ2-7 and V is TRBV5-4; D ambiguous. From germline, CDR1 is SGHNT and CDR2 YYREEE (reference sequence). Trimming removed 4 bases at V and 0 bases at J, with 11 bases between. This CDR3 region has 14 residues. The DNA for the CDR3 is TGTGCCAGCAGCCAAGGCAGTACCTCCTACGAGCAGTACTTC. Residues: CASSQGSTSYEQYF.

This chain links TRBV6-1 with TRBJ2-7; a possible D gene is TRBD1 (6 bases). V shed 6 bases and J shed 6 bases, with 18 bases lying between them. The CDR3 is 14 amino acids. From germline, CDR1 is MNHNS and CDR2 SASEGT. CDR3 amino acids: CASRASGTISEQYF. CDR3 coding DNA: TGTGCCAGCAGAGCGTCCGGGACAATCAGCGAGCAGTACTTC.

This clone showed up just a few times. This sequence joins TRBV10-3 and TRBJ2-2; 10 bases map to TRBD2. V dropped 4 bases and J dropped 2; count of bases not matched to a gene: 4. Germline V gene lookup returns CDR1 ENHRY and CDR2 SYGVKD. This CDR3 is 16 amino acids long. The CDR3 DNA sequence: TGTGCCATCAGTGCAACTAGCGGGGCTAACACCGGGGAGCTGTTTTTT. It is translated as CAISATSGANTGELFF.

The rearrangement joins TRBV25-1 to TRBJ2-1; 8 bases are a match to TRBD2. V trimming: 6 bases; J trimming: 5 bases; junction bases outside the gene matches: 3. Per germline, CDR1 MGHDK and CDR2 SYGVNS. The CDR3 totals 13 residues. CDR3 residues: CASRTSANNEQFF. The CDR3 DNA reads TGTGCCAGCAGGACTAGCGCAAACAATGAGCAGTTCTTC.

The chain links TRBV27 to TRBJ2-7; 9 positions match TRBD1. CDR1 is MNHEY and CDR2 is SMNVEV in the germline V gene (reference sequence). V trimming: 1 base; J trimming: 6 bases; junction bases outside the gene matches: 10. The CDR3 covers 16 residues. Written as DNA, the CDR3 is TGTGCCAGCAGTTTATTTCCTCCGGGACAGGGTGGCGAGCAGTACTTC. Translated, it gives CASSLFPPGQGGEQYF.

A single count supports this clone. This chain joins TRBV9 and TRBJ2-1; possible D gene TRBD2, 6 bases. There are 16 residues in the CDR3. CDR1 is SGDLS, CDR2 YYNGEE, per germline. V lost 5 bases, J lost 5 bases, and 20 bases lay in between. The CDR3 reads CASSTYRDLRNNEQFF. The CDR3 nucleotides are TGTGCCAGCAGTACCTACCGGGACTTGAGAAACAATGAGCAGTTCTTC.

V usage is TRBV7-9 and J usage is TRBJ1-1; 7 bases line up with TRBD1. CDR3 length equals 16 residues. V lost 5 bases to trimming and J lost 3 bases; unmatched junction nucleotides: 12. Germline V gene sequence: CDR1 SEHNR, CDR2 FQNEAQ (reference sequence). The CDR3, as DNA: TGTGCCAGCAGCCAACCACCGACAGGGAAAGACACTGAAGCTTTCTTT. It specifies CASSQPPTGKDTEAFF.

The chain is built from TRBV10-2 and TRBJ1-5, with a tentative D call TRBD1 (5 bases). V was shortened by 7 bases and J by 2 bases, with 6 bases between the two germline ends. The CDR3 length is 12 residues. Germline-derived CDR1 and CDR2 are WSHSY and SAAADI. The CDR3 protein is CASKGGNQPQHF. DNA for the CDR3: TGCGCCAGCAAAGGGGGCAATCAGCCCCAGCATTTT.

The sample holds a few counts of this clone. The rearrangement links TRBV6-5 to TRBJ1-1; the D is unclear. Trimming removed 6 bases at V and 1 base at J, with 9 bases between. Germline CDR1 reads MNHEY; CDR2 reads SVGAGI. The CDR3 is 13 residues long. Here the CDR3 reads CASRRSANTEAFF. The CDR3 DNA sequence: TGTGCCAGCAGACGTAGTGCGAACACTGAAGCTTTCTTT.

CDR3 in amino acids: CASSYRGAGTDTQYF. The CDR3 coding sequence is TGTGCCAGCAGTTACAGGGGCGCAGGGACAGATACGCAGTATTTT. The chain is built from TRBV6-5 and TRBJ2-3, with a possible D match to TRBD1 (5 bases). V shed 2 bases and J shed 3 bases, with 12 bases lying between them. This CDR3 spans 15 amino acids. Germline-derived CDR1 and CDR2 are MNHEY and SVGAGI.

This clone was picked up a small number of times. The chain has TRBV19 and TRBJ1-5, with D unclear. The CDR3 has 12 residues. Germline V gives CDR1 LNHDA, CDR2 SQIVND (reference sequence). V lost 9 bases and J lost 11, with 17 bases in between. CDR3 loop: CASHGLGGSQHF. DNA of the CDR3: TGTGCCAGCCACGGACTGGGAGGGTCCCAGCATTTT.

The table lists this clone with a count of one. V gene TRBV11-2 combines with J gene TRBJ1-6; TRBD1 might be the D (6 bases). Trimming cost V 3 bases and J 6 bases, with 18 bases left between them. Per germline, CDR1 SGHAT and CDR2 FQNNGV. The CDR3 sequence is 17 residues long. CDR3 DNA: TGTGCCAGCAGCTTTAAAACAAGGGGGTACTTTAATTCACCCCTCCACTTT. Translated: CASSFKTRGYFNSPLHF.

This clone was seen more than once but under ten times. The germline gene is not matched at one end of the junction; a read error may be the cause. The CDR3 reads CSVEDQHRGRIF. For the CDR3, the DNA is TGCAGCGTTGAAGACCAACACAGGGGGCGGATTTTT. The V gene is TRBV29-1, the J gene TRBJ1-4, with 9 bases fitting TRBD1. The CDR3 has 12 amino acids. Germline-derived CDR1 and CDR2 are SQVTM and ANQGSEA.

The rearrangement links TRBV7-9 to TRBJ1-4; D remains ambiguous. The length of the CDR3 is 16 residues. V was pared by 2 bases and J by 3 bases, with 13 bases between. Germline lookup yields CDR1 SEHNR and CDR2 FQNEAQ (reference sequence). CDR3 DNA sequence: TGTGCCAGCAGCTTAAGTGTGGACGGGCCTAATGAAAAACTGTTTTTT. This codes for CASSLSVDGPNEKLFF.

V is TRBV19 and J is TRBJ2-1; D gene uncertain. This CDR3 is 15 amino acids long. Trimming pared 5 bases from V and 6 bases from J, leaving 17 bases between. The germline CDR1 and CDR2 sequences are LNHDA and SQIVND (reference sequence). In nucleotides, the CDR3 is TGTGCCAGTAGTCCAGTTGGTGATTCGGTCAATGAGCAGTTCTTC. The encoded protein is CASSPVGDSVNEQFF.

This sequence joins TRBV18 and TRBJ2-3, with a weak D call TRBD2 (6 bases). Trimming stripped 8 bases from V and 1 base from J, with 19 bases between. CDR1 is KGHSH and CDR2 is LQKENI in the germline V gene. The CDR3 is 16 residues long. The CDR3 nucleotides are TGTGCCAGCGCAACTAGTAGCGGCTCCGGCACAGATACGCAGTATTTT. Its translation is CASATSSGSGTDTQYF.

The V call is TRBV18, the J call TRBJ2-5, with D unresolved. CDR1 and CDR2 from the germline V gene are KGHSH and LQKENI. CDR3 length equals 12 residues. The V end lost 1 base, the J end lost 3 bases, and 3 bases lay between the germline ends. The CDR3 region is CASSPREETQYF. CDR3 sequence (DNA): TGTGCCAGCTCACCACGAGAAGAGACCCAGTACTTC.

The V call is TRBV4-1, the J call TRBJ2-6, with D hard to call. The CDR3 length is 14 residues. Trimming stripped 3 bases from V and 0 bases from J, with 3 bases between. Per germline, CDR1 MGHRA and CDR2 YSYEKL. CDR3 sequence reads: CASSQNSGANVLTF. CDR3 sequence (DNA): TGCGCCAGCAGCCAGAACTCTGGGGCCAACGTCCTGACTTTC.

V gene TRBV11-2 combines with J gene TRBJ2-5; 9 bases are a match to TRBD1. Germline lookup yields CDR1 SGHAT and CDR2 FQNNGV. This CDR3 region has 15 residues. J gave up 4 bases and V 5 bases, and 8 bases lay outside the gene matches. The CDR3 nucleotides are TGTGCCAGCAGCCCGGGGACAGGGCGGCGAGAGACCCAGTACTTC. Its translation: CASSPGTGRRETQYF.

This chain's CDR3 is CASSWASGGDTGELFF. CDR3 nucleotide sequence: TGTGCCAGCAGTTGGGCGAGCGGGGGAGACACCGGGGAGCTGTTTTTT. The chain joins TRBV6-5 to TRBJ2-2; TRBD2 agrees at 8 bases. The CDR3 consists of 16 residues. Losses at the gene ends were 4 bases for V and 3 bases for J; bases not matched to a gene: 7. Germline CDR1 is MNHEY and CDR2 is SVGAGI.

The rearrangement joins TRBV28 to TRBJ2-7, with 10 bases that match TRBD1. The CDR3 length is 14 residues. In germline, CDR1 is MDHEN, CDR2 SYDVKM. Trimming cost V 5 bases and J 3 bases; bases outside gene matches: 4. The CDR3 sequence is CASSPGQGGYEQYF. The CDR3 nucleotides read TGTGCCAGCAGTCCCGGACAGGGGGGCTACGAGCAGTACTTC. Variable domain in full (rest from reference TRBV28 and TRBJ2-7): DVKVTQSSRYLVKRTGEKVFLECVQDMDHENMFWYRQDPGLGLRLIYFSYDVKMKEKGDIPEGYSVSREKKERFSLILESASTNQTSMYLCASSPGQGGYEQYFGPGTRLTVT.

The CDR3 region is CASSSGEMNTEAFF. Written as DNA, the CDR3 is TGTGCCAGCAGCTCCGGAGAGATGAACACTGAAGCTTTCTTT. This rearrangement joins TRBV13 to TRBJ1-1, with D hard to call. V lost 4 bases, J lost 0 bases, and 9 bases lay in between. Germline-derived CDR1 and CDR2 are PRHDT and FYEKMQ (reference sequence). CDR3 size: 14 residues.

A note on this clone: Compared with germline, one end of the junction differs, possibly owing to a read error. V gene TRBV7-7 combines with J gene TRBJ1-1; tentative D call: TRBD1 (5 bases). The V gene's germline CDR1 is SSHAT and CDR2 FNYEAQ (reference sequence). The CDR3 runs to 13 residues. The DNA of the CDR3 is TGTGCTAGCAGCCAAGGACAAGGGACTGAAGCTTTCTTT. This sequence encodes CASSQGQGTEAFF.